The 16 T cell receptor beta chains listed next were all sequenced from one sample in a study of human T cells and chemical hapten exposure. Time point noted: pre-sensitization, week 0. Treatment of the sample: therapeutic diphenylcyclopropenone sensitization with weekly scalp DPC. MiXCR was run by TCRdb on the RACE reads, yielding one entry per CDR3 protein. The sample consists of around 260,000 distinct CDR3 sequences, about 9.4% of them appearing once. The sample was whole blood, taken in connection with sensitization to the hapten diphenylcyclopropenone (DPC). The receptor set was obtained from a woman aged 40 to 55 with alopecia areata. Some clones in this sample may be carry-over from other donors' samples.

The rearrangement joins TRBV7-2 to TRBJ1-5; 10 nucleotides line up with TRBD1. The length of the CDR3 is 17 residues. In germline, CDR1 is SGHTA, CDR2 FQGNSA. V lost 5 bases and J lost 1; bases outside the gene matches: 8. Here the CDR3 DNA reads TGTGCCAGCAGCCCGGGACAGGGGTTTGGGAGCAATCAGCCCCAGCATTTT. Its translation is CASSPGQGFGSNQPQHF.

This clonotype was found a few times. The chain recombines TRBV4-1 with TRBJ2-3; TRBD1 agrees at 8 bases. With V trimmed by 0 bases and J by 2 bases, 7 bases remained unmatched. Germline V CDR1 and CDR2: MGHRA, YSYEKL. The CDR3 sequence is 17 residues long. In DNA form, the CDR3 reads TGCGCCAGCAGCCAAGACGGGTACAGGGGGTCCACAGATACGCAGTATTTT. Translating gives CASSQDGYRGSTDTQYF.

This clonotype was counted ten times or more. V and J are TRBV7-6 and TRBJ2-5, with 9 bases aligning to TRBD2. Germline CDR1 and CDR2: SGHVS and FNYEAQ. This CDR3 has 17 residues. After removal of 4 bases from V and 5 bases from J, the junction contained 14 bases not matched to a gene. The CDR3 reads CASSSRLAEPSLETQYF. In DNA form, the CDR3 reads TGTGCCAGCAGCTCCCGACTAGCGGAGCCAAGTCTTGAGACCCAGTACTTC.

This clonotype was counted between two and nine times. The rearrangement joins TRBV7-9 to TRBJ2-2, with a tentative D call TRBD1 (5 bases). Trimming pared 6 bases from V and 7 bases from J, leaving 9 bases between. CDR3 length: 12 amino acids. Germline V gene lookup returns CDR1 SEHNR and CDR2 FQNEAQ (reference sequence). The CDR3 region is CASRQGHGELFF. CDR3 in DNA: TGTGCCAGCAGGCAAGGACACGGGGAGCTGTTTTTT. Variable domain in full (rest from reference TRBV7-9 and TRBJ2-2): DTGVSQNPRHKITKRGQNVTFRCDPISEHNRLYWYRQTLGQGPEFLTYFQNEAQLEKSRLLSDRFSAERPKGSFSTLEIQRTEQGDSAMYLCASRQGHGELFFGEGSRLTVL.

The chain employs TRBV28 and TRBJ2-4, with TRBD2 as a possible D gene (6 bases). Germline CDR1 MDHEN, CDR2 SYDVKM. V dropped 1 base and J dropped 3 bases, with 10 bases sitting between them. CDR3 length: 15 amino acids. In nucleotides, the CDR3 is TGTGCCAGCAGTTTATTCGGGGGTGGCAAAAACATTCAGTACTTC. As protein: CASSLFGGGKNIQYF.

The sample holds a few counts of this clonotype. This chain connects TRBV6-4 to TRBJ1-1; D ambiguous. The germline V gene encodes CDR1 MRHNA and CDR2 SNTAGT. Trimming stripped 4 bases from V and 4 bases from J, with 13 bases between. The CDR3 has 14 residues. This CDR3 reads CASSASAGVTEAFF. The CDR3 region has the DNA TGTGCCAGCAGTGCCTCGGCGGGAGTCACTGAAGCTTTCTTT.

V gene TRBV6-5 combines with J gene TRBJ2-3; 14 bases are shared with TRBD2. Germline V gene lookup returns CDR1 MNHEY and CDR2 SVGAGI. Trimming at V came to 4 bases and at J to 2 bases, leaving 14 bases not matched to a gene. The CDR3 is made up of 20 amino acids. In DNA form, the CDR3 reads TGTGCCAGCAGTTCTCCGACTAGCGGGAGGGCCAAGAGGAACACAGATACGCAGTATTTT. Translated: CASSSPTSGRAKRNTDTQYF.

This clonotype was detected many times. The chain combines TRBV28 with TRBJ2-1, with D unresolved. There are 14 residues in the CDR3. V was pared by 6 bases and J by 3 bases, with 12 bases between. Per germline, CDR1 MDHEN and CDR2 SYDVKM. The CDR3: CASRTPPSYNEQFF. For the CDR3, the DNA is TGTGCCAGCAGGACGCCACCCAGCTACAATGAGCAGTTCTTC.

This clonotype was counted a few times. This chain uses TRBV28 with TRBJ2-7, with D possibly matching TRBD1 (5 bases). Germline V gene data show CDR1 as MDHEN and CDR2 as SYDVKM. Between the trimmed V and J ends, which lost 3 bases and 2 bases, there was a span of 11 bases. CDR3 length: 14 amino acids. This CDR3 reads CASSFGHQTYEQYF. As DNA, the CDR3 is TGTGCCAGCAGTTTTGGACACCAGACCTACGAGCAGTACTTC. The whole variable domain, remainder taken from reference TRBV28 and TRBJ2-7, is DVKVTQSSRYLVKRTGEKVFLECVQDMDHENMFWYRQDPGLGLRLIYFSYDVKMKEKGDIPEGYSVSREKKERFSLILESASTNQTSMYLCASSFGHQTYEQYFGPGTRLTVT.

The CDR3 region has the DNA TGCGCCAGCAGCTTGTGGTGGATAGAGCGTAGCAATCAGCCCCAGCATTTT. This translates into CASSLWWIERSNQPQHF. This chain joins TRBV5-1 and TRBJ1-5; D is unclear. The CDR3 length is 17 residues. Between the trimmed V and J ends, which lost 1 base and 0 bases, there was a span of 14 bases. Germline lookup yields CDR1 SGHRS and CDR2 YFSETQ. The complete variable domain, with remaining parts taken from reference TRBV5-1 and TRBJ1-5, reads KAGVTQTPRYLIKTRGQQVTLSCSPISGHRSVSWYQQTPGQGLQFLFEYFSETQRNKGNFPGRFSGRQFSNSRSEMNVSTLELGDSALYLCASSLWWIERSNQPQHFGDGTRLSIL.

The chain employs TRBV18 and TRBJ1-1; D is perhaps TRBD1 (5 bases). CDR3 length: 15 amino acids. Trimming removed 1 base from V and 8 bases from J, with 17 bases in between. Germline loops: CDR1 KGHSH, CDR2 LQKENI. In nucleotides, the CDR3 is TGTGCCAGCTCACCACGGCAGGGCTCTAACTCGGAAGCTTTCTTT. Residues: CASSPRQGSNSEAFF.

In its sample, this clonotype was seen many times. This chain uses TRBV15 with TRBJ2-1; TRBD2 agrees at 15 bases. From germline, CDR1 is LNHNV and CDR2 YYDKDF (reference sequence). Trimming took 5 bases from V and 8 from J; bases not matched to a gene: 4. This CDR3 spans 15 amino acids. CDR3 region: CATSSGTSGGYEQFF. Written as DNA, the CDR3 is TGTGCCACCAGCTCCGGGACTAGCGGGGGGTATGAGCAGTTCTTC.

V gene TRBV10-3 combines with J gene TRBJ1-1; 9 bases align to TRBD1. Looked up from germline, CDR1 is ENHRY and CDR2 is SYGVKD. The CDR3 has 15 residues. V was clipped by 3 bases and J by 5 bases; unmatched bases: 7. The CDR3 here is CAISDPGQGRTEAFF. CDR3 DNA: TGTGCCATCAGTGACCCGGGACAGGGTAGGACTGAAGCTTTCTTT.

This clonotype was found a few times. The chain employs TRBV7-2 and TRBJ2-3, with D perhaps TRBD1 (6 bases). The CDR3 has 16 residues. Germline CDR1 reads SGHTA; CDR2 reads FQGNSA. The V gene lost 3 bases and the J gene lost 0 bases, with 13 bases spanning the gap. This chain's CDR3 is CASSFRTGPSTDTQYF. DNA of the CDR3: TGTGCCAGCAGCTTCCGTACAGGGCCTAGCACAGATACGCAGTATTTT. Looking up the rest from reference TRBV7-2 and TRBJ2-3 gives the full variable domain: GAGVSQSPSNKVTEKGKDVELRCDPISGHTALYWYRQSLGQGLEFLIYFQGNSAPDKSGLPSDRFSAERTGGSVSTLTIQRTQQEDSAVYLCASSFRTGPSTDTQYFGPGTRLTVL.

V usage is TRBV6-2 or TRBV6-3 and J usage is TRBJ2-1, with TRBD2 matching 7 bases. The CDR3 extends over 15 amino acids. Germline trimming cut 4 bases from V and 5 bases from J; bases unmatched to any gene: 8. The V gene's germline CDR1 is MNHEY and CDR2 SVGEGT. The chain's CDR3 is CASSSPRGGDNEQFF. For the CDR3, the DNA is TGTGCCAGCAGTTCCCCCCGGGGAGGGGACAATGAGCAGTTCTTC.

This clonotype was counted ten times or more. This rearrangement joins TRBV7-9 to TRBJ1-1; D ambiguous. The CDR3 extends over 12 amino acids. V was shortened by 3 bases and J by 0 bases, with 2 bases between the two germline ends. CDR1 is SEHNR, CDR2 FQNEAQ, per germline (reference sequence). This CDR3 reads CASSLLNTEAFF. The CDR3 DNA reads TGTGCCAGCAGCTTGTTGAACACTGAAGCTTTCTTT. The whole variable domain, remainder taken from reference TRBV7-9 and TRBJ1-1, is DTGVSQNPRHKITKRGQNVTFRCDPISEHNRLYWYRQTLGQGPEFLTYFQNEAQLEKSRLLSDRFSAERPKGSFSTLEIQRTEQGDSAMYLCASSLLNTEAFFGQGTRLTVV.